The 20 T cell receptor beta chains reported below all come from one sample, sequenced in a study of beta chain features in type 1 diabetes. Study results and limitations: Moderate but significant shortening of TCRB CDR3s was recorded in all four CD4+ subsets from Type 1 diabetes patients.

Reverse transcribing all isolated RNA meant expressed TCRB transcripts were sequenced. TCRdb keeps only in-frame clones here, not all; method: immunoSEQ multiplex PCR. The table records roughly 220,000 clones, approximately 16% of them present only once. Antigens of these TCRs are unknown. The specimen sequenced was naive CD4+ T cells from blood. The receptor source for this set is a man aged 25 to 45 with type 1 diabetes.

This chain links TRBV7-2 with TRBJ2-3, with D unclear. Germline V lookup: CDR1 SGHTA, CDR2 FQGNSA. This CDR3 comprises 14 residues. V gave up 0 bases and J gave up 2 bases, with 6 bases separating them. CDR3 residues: CASSLARPTDTQYF. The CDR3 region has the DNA TGTGCCAGCAGCTTAGCTCGACCCACAGATACGCAGTATTTT.

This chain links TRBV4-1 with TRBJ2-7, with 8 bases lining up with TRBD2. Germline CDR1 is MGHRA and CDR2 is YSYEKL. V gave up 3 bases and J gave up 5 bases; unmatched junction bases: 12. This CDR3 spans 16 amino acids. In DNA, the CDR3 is TGCGCCAGCAGCCAGGGTGGACTAGCAGCGCCCCACGAGCAGTACTTC. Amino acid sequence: CASSQGGLAAPHEQYF.

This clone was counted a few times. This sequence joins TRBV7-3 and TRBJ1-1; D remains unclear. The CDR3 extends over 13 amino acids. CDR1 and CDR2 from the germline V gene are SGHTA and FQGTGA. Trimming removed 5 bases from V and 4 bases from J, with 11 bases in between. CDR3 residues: CASSPDGSTEAFF. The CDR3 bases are TGTGCCAGCAGCCCGGACGGAAGCACTGAAGCTTTCTTT.

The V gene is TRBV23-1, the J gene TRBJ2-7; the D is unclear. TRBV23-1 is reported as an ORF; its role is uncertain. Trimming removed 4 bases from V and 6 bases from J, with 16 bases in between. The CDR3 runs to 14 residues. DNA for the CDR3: TGCGCCAGCAGTCCCTCTGGCAAGAGGCCCGAGCAGTACTTC. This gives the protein CASSPSGKRPEQYF.

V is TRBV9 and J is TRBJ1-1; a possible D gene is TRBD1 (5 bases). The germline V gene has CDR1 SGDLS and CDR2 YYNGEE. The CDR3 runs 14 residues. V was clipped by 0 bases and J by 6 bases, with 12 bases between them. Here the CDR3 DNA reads TGTGCCAGCAGCGTAGCATCAGGGAGCGCTGAAGCTTTCTTT. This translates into CASSVASGSAEAFF.

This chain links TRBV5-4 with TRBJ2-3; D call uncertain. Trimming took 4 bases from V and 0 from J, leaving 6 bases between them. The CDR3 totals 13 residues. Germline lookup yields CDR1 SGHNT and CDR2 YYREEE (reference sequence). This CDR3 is CASSPDSTDTQYF. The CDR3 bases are TGTGCCAGCAGCCCGGACAGCACAGATACGCAGTATTTT.

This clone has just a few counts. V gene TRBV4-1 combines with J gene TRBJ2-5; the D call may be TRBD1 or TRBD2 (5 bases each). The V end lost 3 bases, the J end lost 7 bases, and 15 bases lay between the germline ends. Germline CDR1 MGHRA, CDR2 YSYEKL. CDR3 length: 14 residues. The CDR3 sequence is CASSHGEFQGTQYF. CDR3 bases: TGCGCCAGCAGCCACGGGGAGTTCCAGGGGACCCAGTACTTC.

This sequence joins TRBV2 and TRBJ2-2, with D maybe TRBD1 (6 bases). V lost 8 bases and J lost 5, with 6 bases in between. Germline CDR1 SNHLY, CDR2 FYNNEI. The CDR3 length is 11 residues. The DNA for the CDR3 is TGTGCCAGCCAGGGGACCGGGGAGCTGTTTTTT. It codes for CASQGTGELFF.

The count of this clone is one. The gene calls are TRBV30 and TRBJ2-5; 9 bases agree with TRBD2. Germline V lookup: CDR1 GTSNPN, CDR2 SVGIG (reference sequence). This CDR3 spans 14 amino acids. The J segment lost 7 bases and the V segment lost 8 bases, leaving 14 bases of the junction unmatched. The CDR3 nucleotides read TGTGCCCAGAACGGCGGGAGGGGGAACCGGACCCAGTACTTC. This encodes CAQNGGRGNRTQYF.

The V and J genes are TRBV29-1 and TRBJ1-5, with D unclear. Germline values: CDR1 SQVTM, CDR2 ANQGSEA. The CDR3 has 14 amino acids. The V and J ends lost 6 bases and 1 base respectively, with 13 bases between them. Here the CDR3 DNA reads TGCAGCGTGACCCGGGGATTGAGCAATCAGCCCCAGCATTTT. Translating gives CSVTRGLSNQPQHF. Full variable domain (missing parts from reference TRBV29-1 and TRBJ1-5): SAVISQKPSRDICQRGTSLTIQCQVDSQVTMMFWYRQQPGQSLTLIATANQGSEATYESGFVIDKFPISRPNLTFSTLTVSNMSPEDSSIYLCSVTRGLSNQPQHFGDGTRLSIL.

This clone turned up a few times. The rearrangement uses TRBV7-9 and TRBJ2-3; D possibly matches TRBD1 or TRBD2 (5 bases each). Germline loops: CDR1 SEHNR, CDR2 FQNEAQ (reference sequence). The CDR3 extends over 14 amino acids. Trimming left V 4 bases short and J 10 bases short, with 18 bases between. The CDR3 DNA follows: TGTGCCAGCAGCTCCGGGACCAAGGGTCACGCGCAGTATTTT. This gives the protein CASSSGTKGHAQYF.

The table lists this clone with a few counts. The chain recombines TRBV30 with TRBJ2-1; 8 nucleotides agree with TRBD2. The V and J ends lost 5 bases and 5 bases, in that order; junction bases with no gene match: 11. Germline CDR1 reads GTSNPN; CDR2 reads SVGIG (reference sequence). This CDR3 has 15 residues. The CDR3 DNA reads TGTGCCTGGGGCGTGTACCTAGCGGGCCACAATGAGCAGTTCTTC. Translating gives CAWGVYLAGHNEQFF.

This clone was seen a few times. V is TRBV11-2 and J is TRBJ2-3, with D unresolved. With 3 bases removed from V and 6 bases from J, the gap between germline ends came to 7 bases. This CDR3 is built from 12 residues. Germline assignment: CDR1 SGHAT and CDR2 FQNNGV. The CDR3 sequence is CASSFYIDTQYF. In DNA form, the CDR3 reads TGTGCCAGCAGCTTTTACATCGATACGCAGTATTTT.

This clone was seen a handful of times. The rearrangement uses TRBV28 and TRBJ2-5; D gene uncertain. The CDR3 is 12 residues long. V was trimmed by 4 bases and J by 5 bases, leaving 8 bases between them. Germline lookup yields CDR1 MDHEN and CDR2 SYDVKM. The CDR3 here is CASSSLGETQYF. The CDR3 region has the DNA TGTGCCAGCAGTTCCTTGGGGGAGACCCAGTACTTC.

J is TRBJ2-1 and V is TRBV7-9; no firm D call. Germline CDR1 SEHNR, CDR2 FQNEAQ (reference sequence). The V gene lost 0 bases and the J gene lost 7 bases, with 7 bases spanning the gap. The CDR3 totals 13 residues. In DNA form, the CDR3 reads TGTGCCAGCAGCTTAGCAGTGGATAATGAGCAGTTCTTC. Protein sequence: CASSLAVDNEQFF.

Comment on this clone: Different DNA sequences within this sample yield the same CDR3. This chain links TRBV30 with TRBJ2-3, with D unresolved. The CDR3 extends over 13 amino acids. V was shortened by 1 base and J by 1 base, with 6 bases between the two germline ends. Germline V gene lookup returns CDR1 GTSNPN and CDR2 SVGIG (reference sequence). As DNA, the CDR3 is TGTGCCTGGAGTGGGGGTGGCACAGATACGCAGTATTTT. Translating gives CAWSGGGTDTQYF. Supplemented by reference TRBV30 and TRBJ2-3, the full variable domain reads SQTIHQWPATLVQPVGSPLSLECTVEGTSNPNLYWYRQAAGRGLQLLFYSVGIGQISSEVPQNLSASRPQDRQFILSSKKLLLSDSGFYLCAWSGGGTDTQYFGPGTRLTVL.

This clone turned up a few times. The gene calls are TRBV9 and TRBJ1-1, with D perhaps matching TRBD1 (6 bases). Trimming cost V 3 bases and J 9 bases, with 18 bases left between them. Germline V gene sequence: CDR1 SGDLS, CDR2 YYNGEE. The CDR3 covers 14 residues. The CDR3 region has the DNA TGTGCCAGCAGCGCCGACCAGGGGAGGGCGAAAGCTTTCTTT. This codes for CASSADQGRAKAFF.

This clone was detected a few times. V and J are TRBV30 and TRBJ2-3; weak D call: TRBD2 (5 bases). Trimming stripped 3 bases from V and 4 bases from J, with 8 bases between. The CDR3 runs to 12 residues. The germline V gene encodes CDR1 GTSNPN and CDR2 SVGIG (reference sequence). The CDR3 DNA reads TGTGCCTGGAGCAGCGGCGCAGATACGCAGTATTTT. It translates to CAWSSGADTQYF.

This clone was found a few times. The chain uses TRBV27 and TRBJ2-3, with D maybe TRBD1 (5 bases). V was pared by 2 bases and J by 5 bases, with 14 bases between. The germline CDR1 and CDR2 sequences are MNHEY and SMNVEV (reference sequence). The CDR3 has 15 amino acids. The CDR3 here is CASSLKGKDLDTQYF. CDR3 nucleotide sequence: TGTGCCAGCAGTTTAAAGGGGAAGGATTTAGATACGCAGTATTTT.

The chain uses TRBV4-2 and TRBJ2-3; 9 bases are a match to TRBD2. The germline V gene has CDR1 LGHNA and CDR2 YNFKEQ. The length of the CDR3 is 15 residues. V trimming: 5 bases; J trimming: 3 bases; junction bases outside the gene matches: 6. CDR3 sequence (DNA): TGTGCCAGCAGCGGTATAGCGGGAGCAACAGATACGCAGTATTTT. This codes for CASSGIAGATDTQYF.